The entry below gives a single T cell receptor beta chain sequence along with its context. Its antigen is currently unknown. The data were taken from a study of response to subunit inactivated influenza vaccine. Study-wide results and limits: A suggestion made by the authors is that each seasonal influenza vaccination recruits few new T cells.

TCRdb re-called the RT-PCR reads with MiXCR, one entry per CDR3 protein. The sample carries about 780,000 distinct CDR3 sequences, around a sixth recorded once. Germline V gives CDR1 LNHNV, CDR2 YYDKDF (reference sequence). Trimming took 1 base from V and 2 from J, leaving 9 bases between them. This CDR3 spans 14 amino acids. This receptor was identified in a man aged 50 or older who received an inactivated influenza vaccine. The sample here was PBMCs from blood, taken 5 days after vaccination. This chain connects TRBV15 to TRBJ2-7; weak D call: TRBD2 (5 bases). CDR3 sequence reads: CATSRAGNPYEQYF. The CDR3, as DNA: TGTGCCACCAGCAGAGCCGGGAATCCCTACGAGCAGTACTTC.